This TCR beta chain is from a study of T cell changes during pregnancy in multiple sclerosis. Losses at the gene ends were 1 base for V and 1 base for J; bases not matched to a gene: 14. CDR1 is SGHNT, CDR2 YYREEE, per germline (reference sequence). The CDR3 runs 19 residues. Sequenced by immunoSEQ multiplex PCR; TCRdb stores in-frame clones only, minus some. The sample consists of about 64,000 clones, less than 95% of them appearing once. A single count supports this clone. This receptor was taken from a female donor in good health, enrolled as a control in a pregnancy study. The rearrangement joins TRBV5-4 to TRBJ2-5, with 9 nucleotides matching TRBD1. Material: peripheral blood, obtained in the second trimester of pregnancy. The CDR3 loop reads CASSLPDGQGPPFQETQYF. The CDR3 nucleotides read TGTGCCAGCAGCTTGCCCGATGGACAGGGGCCCCCCTTCCAAGAGACCCAGTACTTC. Looking up the rest from reference TRBV5-4 and TRBJ2-5 gives the full variable domain: ETGVTQSPTHLIKTRGQQVTLRCSSQSGHNTVSWYQQALGQGPQFIFQYYREEENGRGNFPPRFSGLQFPNYSSELNVNALELDDSALYLCASSLPDGQGPPFQETQYFGPGTRLLVL.